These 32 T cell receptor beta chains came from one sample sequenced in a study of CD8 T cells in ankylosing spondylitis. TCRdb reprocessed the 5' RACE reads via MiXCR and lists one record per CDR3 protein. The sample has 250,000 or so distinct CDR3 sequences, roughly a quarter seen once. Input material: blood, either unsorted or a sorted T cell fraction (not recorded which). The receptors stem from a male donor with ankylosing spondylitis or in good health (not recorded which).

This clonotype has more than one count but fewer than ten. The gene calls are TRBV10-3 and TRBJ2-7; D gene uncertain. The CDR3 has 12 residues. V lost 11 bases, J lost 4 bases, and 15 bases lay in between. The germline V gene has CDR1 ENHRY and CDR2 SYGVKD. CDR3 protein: CAASPNQYEQYF. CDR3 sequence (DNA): TGTGCCGCTTCCCCCAATCAATACGAGCAGTACTTC.

The CDR3 spells CASRPSGNYGYTF. In nucleotides, the CDR3 is TGTGCCAGCAGACCATCAGGGAACTATGGCTACACCTTC. The rearrangement links TRBV6-1 to TRBJ1-2, with D maybe TRBD1 (5 bases). This CDR3 has 13 residues. The V gene's germline CDR1 is MNHNS and CDR2 SASEGT. Trimming left V 6 bases short and J 2 bases short, with 10 bases between.

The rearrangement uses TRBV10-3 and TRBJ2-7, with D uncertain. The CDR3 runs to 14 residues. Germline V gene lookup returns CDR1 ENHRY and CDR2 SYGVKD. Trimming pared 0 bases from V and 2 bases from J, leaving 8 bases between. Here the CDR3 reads CAISESDKTYEQYF. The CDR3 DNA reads TGTGCCATCAGTGAGTCTGACAAGACCTACGAGCAGTACTTC.

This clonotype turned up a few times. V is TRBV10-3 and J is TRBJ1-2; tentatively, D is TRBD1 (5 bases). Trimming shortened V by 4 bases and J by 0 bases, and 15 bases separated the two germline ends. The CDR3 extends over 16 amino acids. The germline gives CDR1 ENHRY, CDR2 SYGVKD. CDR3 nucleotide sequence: TGTGCCATCAGTGGAACTAACAGGTTAGCTAACTATGGCTACACCTTC. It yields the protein CAISGTNRLANYGYTF.

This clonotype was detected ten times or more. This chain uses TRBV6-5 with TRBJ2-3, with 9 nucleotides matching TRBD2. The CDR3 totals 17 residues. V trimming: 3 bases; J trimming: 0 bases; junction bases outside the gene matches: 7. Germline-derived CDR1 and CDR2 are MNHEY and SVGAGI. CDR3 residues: CASSYGGGARSTDTQYF. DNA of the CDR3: TGTGCCAGCAGTTATGGCGGGGGGGCCCGGAGCACAGATACGCAGTATTTT.

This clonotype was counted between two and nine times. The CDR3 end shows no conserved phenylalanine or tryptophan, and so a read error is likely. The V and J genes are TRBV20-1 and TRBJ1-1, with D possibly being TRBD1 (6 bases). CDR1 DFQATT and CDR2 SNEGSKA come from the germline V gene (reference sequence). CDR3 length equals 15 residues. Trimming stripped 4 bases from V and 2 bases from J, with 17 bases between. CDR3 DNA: TGCAGTGCTATTGTCGCGGCAGGGGTCAACACTGAAGCTTTCTGT. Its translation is CSAIVAAGVNTEAFC.

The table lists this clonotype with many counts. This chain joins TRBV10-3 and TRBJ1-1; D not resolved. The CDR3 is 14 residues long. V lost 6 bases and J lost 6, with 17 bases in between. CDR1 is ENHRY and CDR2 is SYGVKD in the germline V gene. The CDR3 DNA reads TGTGCCATCAGCCCTTCCGGGGTGGGCGCTGAAGCTTTCTTT. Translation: CAISPSGVGAEAFF.

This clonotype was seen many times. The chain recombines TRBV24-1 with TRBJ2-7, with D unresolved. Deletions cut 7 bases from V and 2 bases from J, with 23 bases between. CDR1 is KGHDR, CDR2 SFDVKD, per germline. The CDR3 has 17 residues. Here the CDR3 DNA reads TGTGCCACCAGCCATCTCCGACCTAGGACGGAAGCCTACGAGCAGTACTTC. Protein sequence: CATSHLRPRTEAYEQYF.

CDR3 protein: CATSRVGSEYEQYF. For the CDR3, the DNA is TGTGCCACCAGCAGAGTGGGCAGCGAATACGAGCAGTACTTC. The chain carries TRBV15 and TRBJ2-7; no definite D call. The CDR3 covers 14 residues. In germline, CDR1 is LNHNV, CDR2 YYDKDF (reference sequence). Trimming stripped 1 base from V and 4 bases from J, with 11 bases between.

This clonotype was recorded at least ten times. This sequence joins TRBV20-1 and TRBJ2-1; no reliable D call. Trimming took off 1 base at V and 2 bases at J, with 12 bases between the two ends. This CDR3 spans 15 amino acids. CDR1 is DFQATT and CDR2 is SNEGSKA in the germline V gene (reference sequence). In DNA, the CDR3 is TGCAGTGCTAGAGGAGGTCTACCGCCCTACAATGAGCAGTTCTTC. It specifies CSARGGLPPYNEQFF.

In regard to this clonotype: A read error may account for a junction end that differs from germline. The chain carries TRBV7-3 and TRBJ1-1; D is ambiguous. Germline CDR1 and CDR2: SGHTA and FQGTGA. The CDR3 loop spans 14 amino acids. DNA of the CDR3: TGTGCCAGCGGCTTAGGAGGGTTGAACACTGAAGCTTTCTTT. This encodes CASGLGGLNTEAFF.

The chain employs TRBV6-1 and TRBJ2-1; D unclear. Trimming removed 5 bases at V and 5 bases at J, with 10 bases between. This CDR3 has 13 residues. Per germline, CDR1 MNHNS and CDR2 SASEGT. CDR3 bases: TGTGCCAGCAGTATCACGTCCCACAATGAGCAGTTCTTC. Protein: CASSITSHNEQFF.

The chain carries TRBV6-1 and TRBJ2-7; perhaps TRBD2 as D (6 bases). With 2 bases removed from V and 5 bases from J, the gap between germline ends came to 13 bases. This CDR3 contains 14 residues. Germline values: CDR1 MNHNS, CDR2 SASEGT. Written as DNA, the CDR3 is TGTGCCAGCAGTGAAATCCCCTCGGGGGACGAGCAGTACTTC. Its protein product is CASSEIPSGDEQYF.

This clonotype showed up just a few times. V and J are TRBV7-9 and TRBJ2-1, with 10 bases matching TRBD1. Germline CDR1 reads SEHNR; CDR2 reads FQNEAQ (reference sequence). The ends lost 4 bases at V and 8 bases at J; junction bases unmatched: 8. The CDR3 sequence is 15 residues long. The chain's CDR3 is CASSWRTGGADEQFF. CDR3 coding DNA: TGTGCCAGCAGCTGGAGGACAGGGGGTGCGGATGAGCAGTTCTTC.

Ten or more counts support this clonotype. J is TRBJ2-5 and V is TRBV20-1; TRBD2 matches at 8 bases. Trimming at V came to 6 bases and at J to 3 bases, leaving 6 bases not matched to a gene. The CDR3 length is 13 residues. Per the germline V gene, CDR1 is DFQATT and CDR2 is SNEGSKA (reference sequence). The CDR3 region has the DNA TGCAGTGCCGGCGGGGGGACAAAAGAGACCCAGTACTTC. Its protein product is CSAGGGTKETQYF.

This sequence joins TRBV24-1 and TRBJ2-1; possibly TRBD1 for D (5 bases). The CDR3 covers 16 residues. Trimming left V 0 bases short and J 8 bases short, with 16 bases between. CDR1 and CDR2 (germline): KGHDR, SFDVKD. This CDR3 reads CATSDLRAGKIDEQFF. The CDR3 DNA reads TGTGCCACCAGTGATTTGCGGGCAGGGAAAATTGATGAGCAGTTCTTC.

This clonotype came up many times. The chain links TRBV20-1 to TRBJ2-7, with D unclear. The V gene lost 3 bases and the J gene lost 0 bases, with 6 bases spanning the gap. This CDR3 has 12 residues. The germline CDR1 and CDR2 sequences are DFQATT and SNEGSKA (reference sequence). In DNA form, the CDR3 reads TGCAGTGCTAGCTCCTACTCCTACGAGCAGTACTTC. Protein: CSASSYSYEQYF.

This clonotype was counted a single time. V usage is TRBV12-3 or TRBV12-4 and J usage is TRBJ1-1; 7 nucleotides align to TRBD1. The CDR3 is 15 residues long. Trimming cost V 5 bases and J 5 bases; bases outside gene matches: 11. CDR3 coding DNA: TGTGCCAGCAGTCGCCTCCGGGACAGAGGAACTGAAGCTTTCTTT. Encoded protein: CASSRLRDRGTEAFF.

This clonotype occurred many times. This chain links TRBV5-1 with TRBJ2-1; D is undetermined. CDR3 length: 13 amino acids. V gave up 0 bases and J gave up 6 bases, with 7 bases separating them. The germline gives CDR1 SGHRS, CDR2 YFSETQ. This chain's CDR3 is CASSLDAFNEQFF. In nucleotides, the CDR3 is TGCGCCAGCAGCTTGGATGCATTCAATGAGCAGTTCTTC. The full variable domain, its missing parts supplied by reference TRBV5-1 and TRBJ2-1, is KAGVTQTPRYLIKTRGQQVTLSCSPISGHRSVSWYQQTPGQGLQFLFEYFSETQRNKGNFPGRFSGRQFSNSRSEMNVSTLELGDSALYLCASSLDAFNEQFFGPGTRLTVL.

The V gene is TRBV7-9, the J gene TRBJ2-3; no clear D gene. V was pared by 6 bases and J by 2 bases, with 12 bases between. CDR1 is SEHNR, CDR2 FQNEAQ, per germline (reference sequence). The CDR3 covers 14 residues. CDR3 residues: CASRYGRATDTQYF. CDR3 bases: TGTGCCAGCAGATATGGCAGAGCCACAGATACGCAGTATTTT.

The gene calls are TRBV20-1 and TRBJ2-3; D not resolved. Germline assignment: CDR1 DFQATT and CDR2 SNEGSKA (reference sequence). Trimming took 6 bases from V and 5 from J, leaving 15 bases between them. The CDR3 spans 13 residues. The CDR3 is CSARPGVGDTQYF. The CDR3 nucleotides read TGCAGTGCCCGCCCTGGAGTGGGAGATACGCAGTATTTT.

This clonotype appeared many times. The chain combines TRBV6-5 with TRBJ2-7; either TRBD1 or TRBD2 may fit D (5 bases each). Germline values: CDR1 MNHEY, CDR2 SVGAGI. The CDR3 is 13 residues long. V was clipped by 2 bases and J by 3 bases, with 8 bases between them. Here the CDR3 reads CASSYRDGYEQYF. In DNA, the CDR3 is TGTGCCAGCAGTTACCGGGACGGCTACGAGCAGTACTTC.

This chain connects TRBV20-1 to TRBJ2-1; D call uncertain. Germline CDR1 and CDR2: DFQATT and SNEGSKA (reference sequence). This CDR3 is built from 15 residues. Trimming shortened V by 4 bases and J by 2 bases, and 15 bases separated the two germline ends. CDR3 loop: CSAIPGVGAYNEQFF. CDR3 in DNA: TGCAGTGCTATTCCTGGGGTCGGAGCCTACAATGAGCAGTTCTTC.

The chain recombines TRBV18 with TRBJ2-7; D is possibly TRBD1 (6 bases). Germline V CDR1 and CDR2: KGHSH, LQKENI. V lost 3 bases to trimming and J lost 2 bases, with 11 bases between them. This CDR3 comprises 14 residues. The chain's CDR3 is CASSPGQLPYEQYF. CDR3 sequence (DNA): TGTGCCAGCTCACCTGGACAGCTACCCTACGAGCAGTACTTC.

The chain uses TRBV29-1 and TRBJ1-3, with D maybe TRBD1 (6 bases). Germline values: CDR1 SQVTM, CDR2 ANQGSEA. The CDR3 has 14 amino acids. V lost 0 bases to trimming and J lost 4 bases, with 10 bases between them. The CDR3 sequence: CSVEEGAGGNTIYF. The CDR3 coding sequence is TGCAGCGTTGAAGAGGGGGCAGGAGGAAACACCATATATTTT.

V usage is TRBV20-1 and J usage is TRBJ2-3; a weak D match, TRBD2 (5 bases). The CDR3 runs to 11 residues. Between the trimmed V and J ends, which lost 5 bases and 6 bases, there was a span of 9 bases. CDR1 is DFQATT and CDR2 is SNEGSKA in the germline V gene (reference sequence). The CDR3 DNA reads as TGCAGTGCTGGGGAGAAGGATACGCAGTATTTT. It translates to CSAGEKDTQYF.

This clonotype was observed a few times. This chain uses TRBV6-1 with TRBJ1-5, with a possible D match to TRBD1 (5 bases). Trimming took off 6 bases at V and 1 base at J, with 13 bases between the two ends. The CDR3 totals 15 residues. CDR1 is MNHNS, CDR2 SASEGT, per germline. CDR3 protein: CASRPDRWSNQPQHF. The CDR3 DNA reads TGTGCCAGCAGACCAGACAGATGGAGCAATCAGCCCCAGCATTTT.

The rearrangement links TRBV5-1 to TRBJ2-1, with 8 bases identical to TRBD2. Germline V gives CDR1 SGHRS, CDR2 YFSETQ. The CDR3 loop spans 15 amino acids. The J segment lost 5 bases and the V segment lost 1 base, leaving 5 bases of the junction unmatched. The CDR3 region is CASSLSAGVHNEQFF. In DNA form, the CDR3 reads TGCGCCAGCAGCTTGTCAGCGGGGGTACACAATGAGCAGTTCTTC. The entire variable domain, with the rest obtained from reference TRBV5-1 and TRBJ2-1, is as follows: KAGVTQTPRYLIKTRGQQVTLSCSPISGHRSVSWYQQTPGQGLQFLFEYFSETQRNKGNFPGRFSGRQFSNSRSEMNVSTLELGDSALYLCASSLSAGVHNEQFFGPGTRLTVL.

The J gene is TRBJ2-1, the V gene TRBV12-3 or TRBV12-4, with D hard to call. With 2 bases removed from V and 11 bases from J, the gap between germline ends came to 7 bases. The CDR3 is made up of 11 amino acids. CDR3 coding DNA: TGTGCCAGCAGTTTAAAGTTACAGCAGTTCTTC. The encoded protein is CASSLKLQQFF.

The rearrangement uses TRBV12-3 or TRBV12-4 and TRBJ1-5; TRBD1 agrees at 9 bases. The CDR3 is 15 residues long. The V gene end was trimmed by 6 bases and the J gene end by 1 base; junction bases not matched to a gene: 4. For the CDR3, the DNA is TGTGCCAGCAGACCGGGACAGGGCAGCAATCAGCCCCAGCATTTT. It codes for CASRPGQGSNQPQHF.

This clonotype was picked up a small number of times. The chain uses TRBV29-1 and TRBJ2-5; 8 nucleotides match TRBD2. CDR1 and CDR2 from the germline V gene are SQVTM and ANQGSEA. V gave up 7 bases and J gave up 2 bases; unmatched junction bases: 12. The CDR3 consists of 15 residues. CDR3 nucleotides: TGCAGCGCCGTACCCGGCGGGGGGAGGCAAGAGACCCAGTACTTC. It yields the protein CSAVPGGGRQETQYF.

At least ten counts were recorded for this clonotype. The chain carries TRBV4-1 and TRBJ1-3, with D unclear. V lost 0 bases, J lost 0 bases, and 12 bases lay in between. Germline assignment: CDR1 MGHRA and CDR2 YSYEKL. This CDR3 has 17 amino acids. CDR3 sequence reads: CASSQDPDESSGNTIYF. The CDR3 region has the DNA TGCGCCAGCAGCCAAGATCCGGACGAAAGCTCTGGAAACACCATATATTTT.